Listed below are T cell receptor beta chains from one sample, sequenced in a study of blood T cells in healthy people across ages. TCRdb reprocessed the 5' RACE reads via MiXCR and lists one record per CDR3 protein. This sample has approximately 1.5 million distinct CDR3 sequences, with around 36% found just once. Input material: blood. The receptor source for this set is a woman younger than 45 in good health. Both conserved end residues are part of each CDR3. The order of the fields is clone size, J gene, CDR3 length, D gene, V gene, CDR3 protein, CDR3 DNA. The D gene is left open where the match is weak. Some rows have no size entry. The others give once, few or many, or a class for an expanded clone.

few | TRBJ1-2 | 13 | . | TRBV9 | CASSVDRGPSYTF | TGTGCCAGCAGCGTAGACCGGGGGCCTAGCTACACCTTC
few | TRBJ2-1 | 13 | . | TRBV10-3 | CAIIEPTQAKQFF | TGTGCCATCATTGAGCCCACTCAGGCTAAGCAGTTCTTC
few | TRBJ2-5 | 15 | TRBD2 | TRBV27 | CASAPGLAGVETQYF | TGTGCCAGCGCACCGGGACTAGCGGGAGTCGAGACCCAGTACTTC
many | TRBJ2-7 | 11 | . | TRBV3-1 | CASSQETEQYF | TGTGCCAGCAGCCAAGAGACAGAGCAGTACTTC
. | TRBJ2-5 | 14 | . | TRBV9 | CASSVGTIGETQYF | TGTGCCAGCAGCGTAGGGACTATCGGAGAGACCCAGTACTTC
. | TRBJ2-5 | 14 | . | TRBV20-1 | CSAAGRRGQETQYF | TGCAGTGCTGCGGGGCGAAGGGGCCAAGAGACCCAGTACTTC
. | TRBJ2-2 | 14 | TRBD1 | TRBV20-1 | CSALTGWTGGELFF | TGCAGTGCGCTTACAGGGTGGACAGGCGGGGAGCTGTTTTTT
. | TRBJ1-1 | 14 | . | TRBV6-1 | CASTVGEAHAEAFF | TGTGCCAGCACAGTGGGGGAGGCCCACGCTGAAGCTTTCTTT
few | TRBJ2-3 | 14 | . | TRBV9 | CASSVALGPDTQYF | TGTGCCAGCAGCGTTGCCCTGGGTCCGGATACGCAGTATTTT
few | TRBJ2-2 | 15 | TRBD1 | TRBV2 | CASARDRSNTGELFF | TGTGCCTCGGCAAGGGACAGATCGAACACCGGGGAGCTGTTTTTT
. | TRBJ2-3 | 13 | . | TRBV5-5 | CASSLAEADTQYF | TGTGCCAGCAGCTTGGCGGAGGCTGATACGCAGTATTTT
few | TRBJ2-1 | 17 | TRBD1 | TRBV5-4 | CASSIQTGGFSYNEQFF | TGTGCCAGCAGCATTCAGACAGGGGGATTCTCCTACAATGAGCAGTTCTTC
. | TRBJ1-1 | 16 | . | TRBV5-1 | CASSLGPPGRSTEAFF | TGCGCCAGCAGCTTGGGTCCCCCAGGCCGCTCCACTGAAGCTTTCTTT
. | TRBJ1-2 | 16 | TRBD1 | TRBV12-3/TRBV12-4 | CASSLRSRGHYYGYTF | TGTGCCAGCAGTTTACGGTCCAGGGGGCATTACTATGGCTACACCTTC
few | TRBJ2-1 | 16 | TRBD1 | TRBV27 | CASSSLDRGVYNEQFF | TGTGCCAGCAGTTCGCTAGACAGGGGGGTCTACAATGAGCAGTTCTTC
. | TRBJ2-4 | 14 | TRBD2 | TRBV20-1 | CSATRTSPKGEQYF | TGCAGTGCTACCCGGACTAGCCCAAAAGGGGAGCAGTACTTC
. | TRBJ2-1 | 14 | . | TRBV3-1 | CASSQGTGSNEQFF | TGTGCCAGCAGCCAAGGAACAGGGAGCAATGAGCAGTTCTTC
few | TRBJ2-2 | 14 | . | TRBV15 | CATSRVKNTGELFF | TGTGCCACCAGCAGAGTTAAGAACACCGGGGAGCTGTTTTTT
. | TRBJ1-1 | 13 | . | TRBV6-5 | CASSYSRLSEAFF | TGTGCCAGCAGTTACTCGAGACTTTCTGAAGCTTTCTTT
few | TRBJ2-5 | 14 | . | TRBV28 | CASTASGHQETQYF | TGTGCCAGCACCGCAAGCGGCCACCAAGAGACCCAGTACTTC
. | TRBJ2-5 | 12 | . | TRBV18 | CASSPTKGTQYF | TGTGCCAGCTCACCAACGAAGGGGACCCAGTACTTC
. | TRBJ2-3 | 14 | . | TRBV5-1 | CASSVGTHGDTQYF | TGCGCCAGCAGCGTAGGGACACACGGAGATACGCAGTATTTT
few | TRBJ2-3 | 12 | . | TRBV28 | CSSRGSPDTQYF | TGTTCTAGCCGGGGAAGCCCAGATACGCAGTATTTT
. | TRBJ1-1 | 10 | . | TRBV20-1 | CSARDLEGFF | TGCAGTGCAAGAGATCTGGAGGGTTTCTTT
. | TRBJ1-1 | 15 | . | TRBV4-1 | CASSQVGQMNTEAFF | TGCGCCAGCAGCCAAGTCGGCCAGATGAACACTGAAGCTTTCTTT
. | TRBJ2-2 | 15 | TRBD1 | TRBV11-1 | CASSLEVTGAGELFF | TGTGCCAGCAGCTTAGAGGTGACAGGGGCCGGGGAGCTGTTTTTT
few | TRBJ2-5 | 16 | TRBD1 | TRBV5-1 | CASSYGDSTSQETQYF | TGCGCCAGCAGCTATGGGGACAGCACTTCCCAAGAGACCCAGTACTTC
. | TRBJ2-2 | 14 | . | TRBV2 | CASGGDSHTGELFF | TGTGCCAGCGGGGGGGACAGCCACACCGGGGAGCTGTTTTTT
. | TRBJ1-4 | 20 | . | TRBV20-1 | CSARDYLGRTVQATNEKLFF | TGCAGTGCTAGAGATTATTTGGGCCGCACCGTTCAAGCAACTAATGAAAAACTGTTTTTT
. | TRBJ2-1 | 16 | TRBD1 | TRBV5-1 | CASTLGRQGVYNEQFF | TGCGCCAGCACCTTGGGCCGACAGGGGGTCTACAATGAGCAGTTCTTC
few | TRBJ2-5 | 13 | . | TRBV25-1 | CASSERTEETQYF | TGTGCCAGCAGTGAAAGGACAGAAGAGACCCAGTACTTC
. | TRBJ2-5 | 18 | . | TRBV7-6 | CASTLERVGQISQETQYF | TGTGCCAGCACCCTAGAAAGAGTCGGTCAGATAAGCCAAGAGACCCAGTACTTC
few | TRBJ2-7 | 12 | . | TRBV25-1 | CAHVRRGLEQYF | TGTGCCCATGTCAGGCGCGGGCTTGAGCAGTACTTC
few | TRBJ2-7 | 14 | . | TRBV6-1 | CASSDVGSSYEQYF | TGTGCCAGCAGTGATGTGGGTAGCTCCTACGAGCAGTACTTC
few | TRBJ2-7 | 12 | . | TRBV10-3 | CAISRTTYEQYF | TGTGCCATCAGCAGGACAACCTACGAGCAGTACTTC
. | TRBJ1-5 | 12 | . | TRBV6-1 | CASSDGRQPQHF | TGTGCCAGCAGCGACGGGAGGCAGCCCCAGCATTTT
few | TRBJ1-2 | 17 | TRBD1 | TRBV7-9 | CASSFLRGTGPNYGYTF | TGTGCCAGCAGCTTTCTACGCGGGACAGGCCCGAACTATGGCTACACCTTC
. | TRBJ2-5 | 17 | TRBD2 | TRBV3-1 | CASSPGLAGAVDYGQYF | TGTGCCAGCAGCCCGGGACTAGCGGGAGCGGTCGACTACGGGCAGTACTTC
. | TRBJ1-4 | 16 | . | TRBV7-8 | CASSSGPGRIGEKLFF | TGTGCCAGCAGCTCGGGACCAGGACGGATTGGGGAAAAACTGTTTTTT
few | TRBJ2-7 | 14 | . | TRBV10-3 | CAISGGAGRYEQYF | TGTGCCATCAGTGGCGGCGCGGGACGCTACGAGCAGTACTTC
once | TRBJ1-1 | 16 | TRBD1 | TRBV5-6 | CASSSWDRGMNTEAFF | TGTGCCAGCAGTTCCTGGGACAGGGGTATGAACACTGAAGCTTTCTTT
. | TRBJ2-7 | 13 | TRBD2 | TRBV12-3/TRBV12-4 | CASTSSGAYEQYF | TGTGCCAGCACTTCTAGCGGGGCCTACGAGCAGTACTTC
. | TRBJ2-1 | 15 | TRBD1 | TRBV20-1 | CSARERTGLHNEQFF | TGCAGTGCTAGAGAGAGGACAGGGCTTCACAATGAGCAGTTCTTC
. | TRBJ2-3 | 15 | TRBD2 | TRBV7-2 | CASSSSGGEQDTQYF | TGTGCCAGCAGCTCTAGCGGGGGGGAGCAAGATACGCAGTATTTT
. | TRBJ2-5 | 15 | . | TRBV7-3 | CASSTRDFSQETQYF | TGTGCCAGCAGCACCCGGGACTTTTCGCAAGAGACCCAGTACTTC
. | TRBJ2-7 | 14 | . | TRBV11-3 | CASGSGTPPYEQYF | TGTGCCAGCGGTTCCGGGACACCTCCCTACGAGCAGTACTTC
. | TRBJ2-7 | 14 | . | TRBV20-1 | CSASRELGSYEQYF | TGCAGTGCTAGCCGGGAGCTCGGCTCCTACGAGCAGTACTTC
few | TRBJ1-1 | 15 | TRBD1 | TRBV20-1 | CSAREIQQGTTEAFF | TGCAGTGCTAGAGAGATACAACAGGGGACCACTGAAGCTTTCTTT
. | TRBJ1-2 | 14 | . | TRBV3-1 | CASSPLPGDEGYTF | TGTGCCAGCAGTCCTCTTCCGGGGGACGAGGGCTACACCTTC
. | TRBJ1-2 | 16 | . | TRBV5-1 | CASSLDTGTLNYGYTF | TGCGCCAGCAGCTTGGATACCGGGACGTTAAACTATGGCTACACCTTC
few | TRBJ1-1 | 14 | . | TRBV29-1 | CSVSTTAPRGEAFF | TGCAGCGTTTCCACGACAGCCCCGAGGGGTGAAGCTTTCTTT
many | TRBJ2-7 | 14 | TRBD2 | TRBV29-1 | CSVSGTSDYYEQYF | TGCAGCGTCTCCGGGACTAGCGATTACTACGAGCAGTACTTC
. | TRBJ2-7 | 15 | . | TRBV5-1 | CASSLADRQDYEQYF | TGCGCCAGCAGCTTGGCCGACCGCCAGGATTACGAGCAGTACTTC
few | TRBJ1-2 | 14 | . | TRBV20-1 | CSASVRTHNYGYTF | TGCAGTGCTAGTGTGAGGACACATAACTATGGCTACACCTTC
. | TRBJ2-5 | 15 | . | TRBV2 | CASSDGRGGKETQYF | TGTGCCAGCAGTGACGGCAGGGGGGGGAAAGAGACCCAGTACTTC